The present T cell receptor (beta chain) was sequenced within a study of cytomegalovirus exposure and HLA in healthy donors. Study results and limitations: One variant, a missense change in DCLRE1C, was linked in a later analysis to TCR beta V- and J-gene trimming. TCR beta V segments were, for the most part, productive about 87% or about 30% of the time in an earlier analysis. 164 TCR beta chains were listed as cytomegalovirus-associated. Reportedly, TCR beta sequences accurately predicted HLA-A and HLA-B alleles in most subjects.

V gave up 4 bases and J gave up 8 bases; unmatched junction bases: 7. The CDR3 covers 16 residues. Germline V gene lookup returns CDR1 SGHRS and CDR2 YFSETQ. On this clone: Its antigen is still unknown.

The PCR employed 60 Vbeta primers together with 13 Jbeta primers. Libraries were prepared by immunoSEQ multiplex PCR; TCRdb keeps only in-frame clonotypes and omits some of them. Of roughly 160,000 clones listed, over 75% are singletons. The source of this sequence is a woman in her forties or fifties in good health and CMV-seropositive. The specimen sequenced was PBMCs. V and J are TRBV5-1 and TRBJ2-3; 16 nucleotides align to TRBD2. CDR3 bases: TGCGCCAGCAGCACCGGGACTAGCGGGGGGGGGACTACGCAGTATTTT. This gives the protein CASSTGTSGGGTTQYF.